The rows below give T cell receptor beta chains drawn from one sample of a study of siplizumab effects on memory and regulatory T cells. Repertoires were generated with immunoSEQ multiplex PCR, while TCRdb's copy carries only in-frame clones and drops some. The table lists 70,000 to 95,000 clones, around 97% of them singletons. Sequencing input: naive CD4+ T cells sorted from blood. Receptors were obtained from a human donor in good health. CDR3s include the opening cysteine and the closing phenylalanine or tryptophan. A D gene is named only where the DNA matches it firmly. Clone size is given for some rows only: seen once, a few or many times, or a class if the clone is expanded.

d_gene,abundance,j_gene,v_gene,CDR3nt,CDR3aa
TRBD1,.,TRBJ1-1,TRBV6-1,TGTGCCAGCAGTGCTGACAGGGGTTACACTGAAGCTTTCTTT,CASSADRGYTEAFF
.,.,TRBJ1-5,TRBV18,TGTGCCAGCTCACCCCAGCTACCTCCCGATCAGCCCCAGCATTTT,CASSPQLPPDQPQHF
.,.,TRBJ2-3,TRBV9,TGTGCCAGCAGCGTAGGAGAGGGGCTTCGCACAGATACGCAGTATTTT,CASSVGEGLRTDTQYF
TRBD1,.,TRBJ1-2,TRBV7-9,TGTGCCAGCAGCGGAATCCTCATCGACAGGGCAGTCTATGGCTACACCTTC,CASSGILIDRAVYGYTF
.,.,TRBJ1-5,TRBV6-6,TGTGCCAGCAGCCTGACAGGAAATCAGCCCCAGCATTTT,CASSLTGNQPQHF
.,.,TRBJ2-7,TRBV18,TGTGCCAGCTCACCACCCGGAGCGGACGAGCAGTACTTC,CASSPPGADEQYF
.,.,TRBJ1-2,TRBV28,TGTGCCAGCAGTATTTCGGGACAACGAGGCTATGGCTACACCTTC,CASSISGQRGYGYTF
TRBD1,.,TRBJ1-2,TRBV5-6,TGTGCCAGCAGCTTGGGGGACAGGGTTACTAGCTATGGCTACACCTTC,CASSLGDRVTSYGYTF
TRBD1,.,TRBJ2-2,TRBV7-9,TGTGCCAGCAGCCCGGCCGGGACAGTCAACACCGGGGAGCTGTTTTTT,CASSPAGTVNTGELFF
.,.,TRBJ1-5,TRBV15,TGTGCCACCAGCAGAAGACCCTTAGAGGACAGATTGGACCAGCCCCAGCATTTT,CATSRRPLEDRLDQPQHF
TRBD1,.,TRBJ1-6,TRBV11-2,TGTGCCAGCAGCCCCGGACAGGTTAATTCACCCCTCCACTTT,CASSPGQVNSPLHF
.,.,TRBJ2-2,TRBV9,TGTGCCAGCAGCGTAGGAGTGGCACCTGGGGAGCTGTTTTTT,CASSVGVAPGELFF
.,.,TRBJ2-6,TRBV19,TGTGCCAGTAGTATGGCAGGCCCCGGGGCCAACGTCCTGACTTTC,CASSMAGPGANVLTF
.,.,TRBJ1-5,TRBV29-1,TGCAGCGTTGCAGGGGTTAGCAATCAGCCCCAGCATTTT,CSVAGVSNQPQHF
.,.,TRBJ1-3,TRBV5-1,TGCGCCAGCAGCCCACAGACAGGTCCTAGCTCTGGAAACACCATATATTTT,CASSPQTGPSSGNTIYF
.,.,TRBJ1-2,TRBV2,TGTGCCAGCAGGGAGGACTCTAACTATGGCTACACCTTC,CASREDSNYGYTF
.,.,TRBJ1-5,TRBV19,TGTGCCAGTAGTATAGTGGGGCCACCTTATAGCAATCAGCCCCAGCATTTT,CASSIVGPPYSNQPQHF
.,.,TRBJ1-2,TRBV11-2,TGTGCCAGCACCGGCTTCCCCGCAGCCTATGGCTACACCTTC,CASTGFPAAYGYTF
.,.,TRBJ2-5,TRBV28,TGTGCCAGCAGTTTGTGGGGGCCTCAAGAGACCCAGTACTTC,CASSLWGPQETQYF
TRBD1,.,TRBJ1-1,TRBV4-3,TGCGCCAGCAGCCAAGAAGACAGGGGGTTGGCTGAAGCTTTCTTT,CASSQEDRGLAEAFF
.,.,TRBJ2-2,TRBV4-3,TGCGCCAGCAGCCAAGATTGGTCAGGGAACACCGGGGAGCTGTTTTTT,CASSQDWSGNTGELFF
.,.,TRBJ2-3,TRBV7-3,TGTGCCAGCAGCCCCCAGCGGACAGATACGCAGTATTTT,CASSPQRTDTQYF
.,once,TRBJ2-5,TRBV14,TGTGCCAGCAGCCAAGGACTCCAAGAGACCCAGTACTTC,CASSQGLQETQYF
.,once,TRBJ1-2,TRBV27,TGTGCCAGCAGTAGAACAGGGCCGAATGGCTACACCTTC,CASSRTGPNGYTF
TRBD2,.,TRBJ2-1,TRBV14,TGTGCCAGCAGCCAAGATCGGGGACTAGCGGGAGCTTACAATGAGCAGTTCTTC,CASSQDRGLAGAYNEQFF
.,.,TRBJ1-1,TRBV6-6,TGTGCCAGCATTAGGACAGAGAACACTGAAGCTTTCTTT,CASIRTENTEAFF
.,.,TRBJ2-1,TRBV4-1,TGCGCCAGCACCTGGGACGGGAGCTCCTACAATGAGCAGTTCTTC,CASTWDGSSYNEQFF
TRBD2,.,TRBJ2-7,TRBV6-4,TGTGCCAGCCGGGACAGAAAGACTAGCGGTTACGAGCAGTACTTC,CASRDRKTSGYEQYF
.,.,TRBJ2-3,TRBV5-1,TGCGCCAGCAGGGGGTCCTCCGGGACAGATACGCAGTATTTT,CASRGSSGTDTQYF
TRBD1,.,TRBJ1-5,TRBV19,TGTGCCAGTAGTACGCAGACAGGGCCTCAGCCCCAGCATTTT,CASSTQTGPQPQHF
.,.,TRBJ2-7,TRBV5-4,TGTGCCAGCAGCTTGTATAGTGTCTCCTACGAGCAGTACTTC,CASSLYSVSYEQYF
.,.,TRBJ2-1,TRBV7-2,TGTGCCAGCAGCCGTGGGGGGTCCTACAATGAGCAGTTCTTC,CASSRGGSYNEQFF
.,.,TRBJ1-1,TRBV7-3,TGTGCCAGCAGCCCCCATAGGGATGGGAGCGGAGCTTTCTTT,CASSPHRDGSGAFF
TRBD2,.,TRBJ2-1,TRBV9,TGTGCCAGCAGCGTAGCTAGCGGGGCCTACAATGAGCAGTTCTTC,CASSVASGAYNEQFF
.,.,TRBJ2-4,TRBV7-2,TGTGCCAGCAGCTTATCCACAGTAGCCAAAAACATTCAGTACTTC,CASSLSTVAKNIQYF
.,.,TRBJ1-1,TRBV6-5,TGTGCCAGCAGTCGTACAGTGAACACTGAAGCTTTCTTT,CASSRTVNTEAFF
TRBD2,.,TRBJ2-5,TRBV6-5,TGTGCCAGCAGACGGGGGGGGACCCAAGAGACCCAGTACTTC,CASRRGGTQETQYF
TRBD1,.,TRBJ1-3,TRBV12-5,TGTGCTAGTGCCTCAGGGGGACCGCAAACTGGAAACACCATATATTTT,CASASGGPQTGNTIYF
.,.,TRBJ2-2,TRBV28,TGTGCCAGCAGTTTAGCAGGGCGCACCGGGGAGCTGTTTTTT,CASSLAGRTGELFF
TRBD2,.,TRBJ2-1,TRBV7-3,TGTGCCAGCAGCTTAAATCTAGCGGGGTTGTCTGAGCAGTTCTTC,CASSLNLAGLSEQFF
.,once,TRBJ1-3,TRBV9,TGTGCCAGCAGCACCCCGTGGGGAAACACCATATATTTT,CASSTPWGNTIYF
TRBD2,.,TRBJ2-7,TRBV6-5,TGTGCCAGCAGTTACGAGCGGGGGGGCGACGAGCAGTACTTC,CASSYERGGDEQYF
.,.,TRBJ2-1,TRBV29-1,TGCAGCGTTGTAACCCAACGGGGCAGGGGACTTGGGAATGAGCAGTTCTTC,CSVVTQRGRGLGNEQFF
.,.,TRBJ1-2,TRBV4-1,TGCGCCAGCAGCCAAGGGCAGGGTAGAAGTGATGGCTACACCTTC,CASSQGQGRSDGYTF
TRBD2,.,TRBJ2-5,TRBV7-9,TGTGCCAGCAGCTTAGGACTAGCGGGGGAGGGGAAGACCCAGTACTTC,CASSLGLAGEGKTQYF
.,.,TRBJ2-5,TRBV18,TGTGCCAGCTCACCACCCATCGCGGGGACCCAGTACTTC,CASSPPIAGTQYF
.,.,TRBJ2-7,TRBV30,TGTGCCTGGAGTGTACGGGGGACAGTTCTCTACGAGCAGTACTTC,CAWSVRGTVLYEQYF
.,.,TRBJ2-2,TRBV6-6,TGTGCCAGCAGTTATGAGAGAGGGACCGGGGAGCTGTTTTTT,CASSYERGTGELFF
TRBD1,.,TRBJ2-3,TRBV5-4,TGTGCCAGCAGCACGGGACAGGGCACAGATACGCAGTATTTT,CASSTGQGTDTQYF
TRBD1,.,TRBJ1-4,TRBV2,TGTGCCAGCGTAGTTACCGGGACAGCTAATGAAAAACTGTTTTTT,CASVVTGTANEKLFF
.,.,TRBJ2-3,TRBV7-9,TGTGCCAGCAGCTTAATCACGCGACCAGATACGCAGTATTTT,CASSLITRPDTQYF